This T cell receptor beta chain is from a study of blood T cell repertoires in COVID-19. In the original workflow: Reference gene primer amplification yielded estimated nucleated cell counts. Libraries were prepared by immunoSEQ multiplex PCR; TCRdb keeps only in-frame clonotypes and omits some of them. Clone size and the V and J calls come from that table; the DNA yielded D and trimming. The sample includes 180,000 or so clones, roughly 86% of them seen just once. V was shortened by 0 bases and J by 11 bases, with 8 bases between the two germline ends. Germline loops: CDR1 GTSNPN, CDR2 SVGIG (reference sequence). The CDR3 spans 11 residues.

The receptor was derived from a man aged 65-85 years with acute or convalescent COVID-19. Sequenced input: peripheral blood. The chain recombines TRBV30 with TRBJ2-1, with D maybe TRBD1 (5 bases). The CDR3 reads CAWSVGDKQFF. The DNA of the CDR3 is TGTGCCTGGAGTGTAGGGGATAAGCAGTTCTTC.